The entry below describes one T cell receptor (beta chain). Its specificity is not known. Being one base from a much bigger clone, this may be a read error. This entry is derived from a study of T cells in Graves' hyperthyroidism and ophthalmopathy. Study-level findings and limits: Most clonotypes expanded in the thyroid (above 0.001) were also present in blood.

Uncontrolled infections, other autoimmune diseases, pregnancy or lactation led to exclusion of patients. The study based diagnoses on clinical symptoms, serum thyroxine and TRAb, thyroid ultrasound and orbital computed tomography. TCR beta CDR3 sequences were amplified from RNA transcripts. TCR CDR3 underwent first-round RT-PCR with the HTBI primer set. MiXCR was run by TCRdb on the multiplex PCR reads, yielding one entry per CDR3 protein. The sample includes hundreds of thousands of distinct CDR3 sequences, about 45% of them seen just once. V dropped 7 bases and J dropped 3 bases, with 15 bases sitting between them. The germline V gene encodes CDR1 SQVTM and CDR2 ANQGSEA. The CDR3 totals 13 residues.

The receptor was isolated from an adult man with Graves' disease, either hyperthyroidism or ophthalmopathy (not recorded which). Sequencing was done on a sample of peripheral blood or thyroid tissue (not recorded which). The J gene is TRBJ1-1, the V gene TRBV29-1, with no clear D. CDR3 region: CSGGLRRDTEAFF. CDR3 DNA: TGCAGCGGAGGACTCCGCCGGGACACTGAAGCTTTCTTT.